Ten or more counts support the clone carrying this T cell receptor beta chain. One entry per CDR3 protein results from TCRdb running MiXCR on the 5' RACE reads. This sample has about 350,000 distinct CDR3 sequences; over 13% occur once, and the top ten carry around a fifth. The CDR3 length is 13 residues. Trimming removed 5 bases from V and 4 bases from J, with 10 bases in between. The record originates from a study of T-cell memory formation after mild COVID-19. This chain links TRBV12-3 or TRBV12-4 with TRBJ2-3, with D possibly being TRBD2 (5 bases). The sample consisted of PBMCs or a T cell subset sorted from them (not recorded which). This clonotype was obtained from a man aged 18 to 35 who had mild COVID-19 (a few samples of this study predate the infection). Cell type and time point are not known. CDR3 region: CASSLRGADTQYF. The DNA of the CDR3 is TGTGCCAGCAGTCTTCGGGGAGCAGATACGCAGTATTTT.